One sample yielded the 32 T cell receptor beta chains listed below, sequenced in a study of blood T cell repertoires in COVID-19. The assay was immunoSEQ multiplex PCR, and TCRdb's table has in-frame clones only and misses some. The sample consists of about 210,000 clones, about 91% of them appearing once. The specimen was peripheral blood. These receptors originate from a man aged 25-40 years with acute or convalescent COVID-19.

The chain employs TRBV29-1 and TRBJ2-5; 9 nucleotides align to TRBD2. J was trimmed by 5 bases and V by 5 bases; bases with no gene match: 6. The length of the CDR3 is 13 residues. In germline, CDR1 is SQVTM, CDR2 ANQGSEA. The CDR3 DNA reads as TGCAGCGTTCACCGCGGGGGGGCGGAGACCCAGTACTTC. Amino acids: CSVHRGGAETQYF.

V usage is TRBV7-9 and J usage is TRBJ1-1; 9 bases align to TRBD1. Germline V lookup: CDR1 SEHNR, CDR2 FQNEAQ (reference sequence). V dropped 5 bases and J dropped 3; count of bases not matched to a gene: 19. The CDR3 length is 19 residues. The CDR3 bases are TGTGCCAGCAGCCCAGCTGGGACAGGGTCCCTGGTTCGGGACACTGAAGCTTTCTTT. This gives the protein CASSPAGTGSLVRDTEAFF. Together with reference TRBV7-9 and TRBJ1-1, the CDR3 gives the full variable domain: DTGVSQNPRHKITKRGQNVTFRCDPISEHNRLYWYRQTLGQGPEFLTYFQNEAQLEKSRLLSDRFSAERPKGSFSTLEIQRTEQGDSAMYLCASSPAGTGSLVRDTEAFFGQGTRLTVV.

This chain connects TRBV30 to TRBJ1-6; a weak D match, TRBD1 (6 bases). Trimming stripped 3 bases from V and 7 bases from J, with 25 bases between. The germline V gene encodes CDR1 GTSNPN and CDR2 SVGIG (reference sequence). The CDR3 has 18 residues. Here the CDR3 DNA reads TGTGCCTGGAGACCCCTTGGGGGGGCCGGAGGGCTAAATTCACCCCTCCACTTT. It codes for CAWRPLGGAGGLNSPLHF. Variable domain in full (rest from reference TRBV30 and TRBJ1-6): SQTIHQWPATLVQPVGSPLSLECTVEGTSNPNLYWYRQAAGRGLQLLFYSVGIGQISSEVPQNLSASRPQDRQFILSSKKLLLSDSGFYLCAWRPLGGAGGLNSPLHFGNGTRLTVT.

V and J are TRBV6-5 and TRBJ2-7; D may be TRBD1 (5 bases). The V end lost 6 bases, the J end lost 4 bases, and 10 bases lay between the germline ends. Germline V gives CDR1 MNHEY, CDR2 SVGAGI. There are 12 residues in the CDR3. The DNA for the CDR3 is TGTGCCAGCAGGAAAGACAGTTACGAGCAGTACTTC. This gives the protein CASRKDSYEQYF.

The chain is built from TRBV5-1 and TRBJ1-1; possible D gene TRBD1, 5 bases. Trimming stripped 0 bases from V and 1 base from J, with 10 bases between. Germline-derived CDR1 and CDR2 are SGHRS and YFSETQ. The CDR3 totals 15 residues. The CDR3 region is CASSLVGGANTEAFF. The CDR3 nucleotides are TGCGCCAGCAGCTTGGTAGGAGGGGCGAACACTGAAGCTTTCTTT.

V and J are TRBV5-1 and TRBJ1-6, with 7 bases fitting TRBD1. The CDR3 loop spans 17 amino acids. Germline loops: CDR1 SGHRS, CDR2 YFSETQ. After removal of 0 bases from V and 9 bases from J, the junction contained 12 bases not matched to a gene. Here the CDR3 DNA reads TGCGCCAGCAGCTTGGGAGAGGGGGCGCGTTCTAGTTCACCCCTCCACTTT. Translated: CASSLGEGARSSSPLHF.

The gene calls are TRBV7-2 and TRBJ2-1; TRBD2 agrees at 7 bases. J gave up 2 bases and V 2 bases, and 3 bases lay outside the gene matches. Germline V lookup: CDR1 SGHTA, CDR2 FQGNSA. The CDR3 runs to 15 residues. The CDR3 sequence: CASSLWGGAYNEQFF. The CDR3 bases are TGTGCCAGCAGCTTATGGGGGGGGGCCTACAATGAGCAGTTCTTC.

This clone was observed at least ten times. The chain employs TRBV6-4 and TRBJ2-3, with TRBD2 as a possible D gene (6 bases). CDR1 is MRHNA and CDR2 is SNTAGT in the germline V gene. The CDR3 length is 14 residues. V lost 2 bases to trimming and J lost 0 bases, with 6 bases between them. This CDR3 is CASSDGLSTDTQYF. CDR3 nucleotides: TGTGCCAGCAGTGACGGACTAAGCACAGATACGCAGTATTTT.

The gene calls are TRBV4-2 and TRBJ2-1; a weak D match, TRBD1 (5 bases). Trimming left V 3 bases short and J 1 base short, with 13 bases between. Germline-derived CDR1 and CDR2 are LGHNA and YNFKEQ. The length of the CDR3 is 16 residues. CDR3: CASSHSVAGSYNEQFF. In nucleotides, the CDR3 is TGTGCCAGCAGCCACTCAGTGGCAGGGTCCTACAATGAGCAGTTCTTC.

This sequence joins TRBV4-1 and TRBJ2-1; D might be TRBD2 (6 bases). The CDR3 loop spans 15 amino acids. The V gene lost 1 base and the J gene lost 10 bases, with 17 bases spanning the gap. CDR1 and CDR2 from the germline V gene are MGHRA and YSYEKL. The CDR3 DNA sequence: TGCGCCAGCAGCCAAGTGGGGGGAGTGGGGCGAGAGCAGTTCTTC. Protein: CASSQVGGVGREQFF.

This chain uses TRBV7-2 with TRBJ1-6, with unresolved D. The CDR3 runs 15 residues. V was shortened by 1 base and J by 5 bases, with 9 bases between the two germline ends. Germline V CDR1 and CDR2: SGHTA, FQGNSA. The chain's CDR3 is CASSLVAGDNSPLHF. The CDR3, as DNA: TGTGCCAGCAGCTTAGTGGCGGGAGATAATTCACCCCTCCACTTT.

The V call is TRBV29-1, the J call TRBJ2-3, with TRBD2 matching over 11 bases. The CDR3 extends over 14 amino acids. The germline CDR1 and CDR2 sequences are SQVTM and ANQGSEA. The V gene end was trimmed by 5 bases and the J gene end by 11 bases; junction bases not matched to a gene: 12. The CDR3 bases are TGCAGCGTTAGGCCCGGGACTAGCGGCGTGGGGCAGTATTTT. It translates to CSVRPGTSGVGQYF.

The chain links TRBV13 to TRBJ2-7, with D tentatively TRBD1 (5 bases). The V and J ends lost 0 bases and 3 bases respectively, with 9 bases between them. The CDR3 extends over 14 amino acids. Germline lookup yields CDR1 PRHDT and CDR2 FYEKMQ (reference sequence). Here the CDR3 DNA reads TGTGCCAGCAGCTTAGGCTCGGACAACTACGAGCAGTACTTC. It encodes CASSLGSDNYEQYF.

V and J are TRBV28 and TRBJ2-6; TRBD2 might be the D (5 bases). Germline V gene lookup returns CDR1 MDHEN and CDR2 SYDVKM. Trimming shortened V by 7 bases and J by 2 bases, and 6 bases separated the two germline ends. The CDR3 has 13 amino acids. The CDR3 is CASIGAGANVLTF. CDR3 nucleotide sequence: TGTGCCAGCATCGGGGCTGGGGCCAACGTCCTGACTTTC.

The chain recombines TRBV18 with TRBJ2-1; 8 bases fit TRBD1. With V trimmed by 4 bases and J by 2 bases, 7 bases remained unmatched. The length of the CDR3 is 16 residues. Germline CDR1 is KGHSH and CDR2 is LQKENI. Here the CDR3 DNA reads TGTGCCAGCTCACAAGACAGGGGCCAAACCTACAATGAGCAGTTCTTC. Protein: CASSQDRGQTYNEQFF.

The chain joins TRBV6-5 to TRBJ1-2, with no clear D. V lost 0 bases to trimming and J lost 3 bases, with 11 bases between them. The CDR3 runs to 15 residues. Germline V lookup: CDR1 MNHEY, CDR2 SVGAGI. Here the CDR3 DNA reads TGTGCCAGCAGTTACTCGACATACACCTACTATGGCTACACCTTC. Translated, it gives CASSYSTYTYYGYTF.

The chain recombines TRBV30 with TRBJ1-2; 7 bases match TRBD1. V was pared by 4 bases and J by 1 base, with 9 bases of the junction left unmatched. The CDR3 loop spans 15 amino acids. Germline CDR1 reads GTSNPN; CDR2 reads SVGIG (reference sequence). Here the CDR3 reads CAWTVQQGINYGYTF. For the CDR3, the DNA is TGTGCCTGGACCGTACAACAGGGGATTAACTATGGCTACACCTTC.

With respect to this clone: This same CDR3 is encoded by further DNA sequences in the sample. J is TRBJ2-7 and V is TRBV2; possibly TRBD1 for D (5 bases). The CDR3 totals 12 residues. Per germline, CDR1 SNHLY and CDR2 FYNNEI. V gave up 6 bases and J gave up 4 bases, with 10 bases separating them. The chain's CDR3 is CASRPDSYEQYF. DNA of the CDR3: TGTGCCAGCAGACCAGACAGTTACGAGCAGTACTTC.

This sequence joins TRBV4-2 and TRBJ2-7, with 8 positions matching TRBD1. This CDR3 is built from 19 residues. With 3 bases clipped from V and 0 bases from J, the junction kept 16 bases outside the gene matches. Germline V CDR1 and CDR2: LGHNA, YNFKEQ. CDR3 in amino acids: CASSHPGTGAARSSYEQYF. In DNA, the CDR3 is TGTGCCAGCAGCCACCCCGGGACAGGCGCCGCCCGGAGCTCCTACGAGCAGTACTTC.

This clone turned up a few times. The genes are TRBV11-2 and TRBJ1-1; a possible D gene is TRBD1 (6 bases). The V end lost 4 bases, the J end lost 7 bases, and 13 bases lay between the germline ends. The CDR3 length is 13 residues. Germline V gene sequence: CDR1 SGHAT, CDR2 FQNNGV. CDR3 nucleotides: TGTGCCAGCAGCTATCGGACAGTCAATGAAGCTTTCTTT. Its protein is CASSYRTVNEAFF.

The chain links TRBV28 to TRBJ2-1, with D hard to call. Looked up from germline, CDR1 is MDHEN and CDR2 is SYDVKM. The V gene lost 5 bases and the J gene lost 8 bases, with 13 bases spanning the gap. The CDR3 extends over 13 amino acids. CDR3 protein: CASSPLRRDEQFF. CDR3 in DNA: TGTGCCAGCAGTCCCCTGAGGCGCGATGAGCAGTTCTTC.

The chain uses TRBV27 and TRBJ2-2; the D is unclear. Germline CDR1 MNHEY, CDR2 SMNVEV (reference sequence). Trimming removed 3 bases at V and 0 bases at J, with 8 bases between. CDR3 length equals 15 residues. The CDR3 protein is CASSFTYPNTGELFF. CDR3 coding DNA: TGTGCCAGCAGTTTTACCTATCCGAACACCGGGGAGCTGTTTTTT.

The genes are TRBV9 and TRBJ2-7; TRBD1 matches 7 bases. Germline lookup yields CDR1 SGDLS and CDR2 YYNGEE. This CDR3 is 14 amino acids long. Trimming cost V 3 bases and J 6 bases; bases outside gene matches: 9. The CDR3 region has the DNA TGTGCCAGCAGCGCCGGACAGGTACCAAGCGAGCAGTACTTC. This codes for CASSAGQVPSEQYF.

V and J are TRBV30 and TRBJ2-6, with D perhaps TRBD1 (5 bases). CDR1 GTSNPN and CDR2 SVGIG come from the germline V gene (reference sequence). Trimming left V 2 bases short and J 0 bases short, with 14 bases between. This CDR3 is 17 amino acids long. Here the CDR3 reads CAWSFTGWGSGANVLTF. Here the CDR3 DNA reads TGTGCCTGGAGTTTCACAGGTTGGGGCTCTGGGGCCAACGTCCTGACTTTC.

The CDR3 loop reads CASSKRQLSNTEAFF. CDR3 nucleotides: TGTGCCAGCAGTAAAAGACAGTTATCGAACACTGAAGCTTTCTTT. The rearrangement links TRBV6-5 to TRBJ1-1, with a tentative D call TRBD1 (5 bases). The ends were cut back, 5 bases at V and 1 base at J, with 14 bases in the middle. This CDR3 region has 15 residues. Germline assignment: CDR1 MNHEY and CDR2 SVGAGI.

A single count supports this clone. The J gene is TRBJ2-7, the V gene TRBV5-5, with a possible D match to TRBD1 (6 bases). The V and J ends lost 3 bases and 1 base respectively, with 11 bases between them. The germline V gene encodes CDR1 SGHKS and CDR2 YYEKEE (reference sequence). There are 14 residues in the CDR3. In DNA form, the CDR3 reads TGTGCCAGCAGCTCGTCCGGGACATCCTACGAGCAGTACTTC. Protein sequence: CASSSSGTSYEQYF.

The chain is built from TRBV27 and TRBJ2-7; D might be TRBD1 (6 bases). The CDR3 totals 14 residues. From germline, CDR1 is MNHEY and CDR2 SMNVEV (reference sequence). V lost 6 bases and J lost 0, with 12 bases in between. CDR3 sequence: CASSFDRSSYEQYF. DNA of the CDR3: TGTGCCAGCAGCTTTGACAGGAGCTCCTACGAGCAGTACTTC.

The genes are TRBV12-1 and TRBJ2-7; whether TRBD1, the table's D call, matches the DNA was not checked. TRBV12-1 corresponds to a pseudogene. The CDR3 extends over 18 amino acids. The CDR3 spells CASSFGGRGLLRYYEQYF. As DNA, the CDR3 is TGTGCCAGCAGCTTTGGGGGCAGGGGGCTACTGAGGTACTACGAGCAGTACTTC.

The CDR3 is CATSRGAGGNIQYF. CDR3 coding DNA: TGTGCCACCAGCAGAGGAGCGGGAGGAAACATTCAGTACTTC. V is TRBV15 and J is TRBJ2-4; 9 nucleotides agree with TRBD2. Germline values: CDR1 LNHNV, CDR2 YYDKDF (reference sequence). J was trimmed by 6 bases and V by 1 base; bases with no gene match: 1. The CDR3 has 14 amino acids. Supplemented by reference TRBV15 and TRBJ2-4, the full variable domain reads DAMVIQNPRYQVTQFGKPVTLSCSQTLNHNVMYWYQQKSSQAPKLLFHYYDKDFNNEADTPDNFQSRRPNTSFCFLDIRSPGLGDTAMYLCATSRGAGGNIQYFGAGTRLSVL.

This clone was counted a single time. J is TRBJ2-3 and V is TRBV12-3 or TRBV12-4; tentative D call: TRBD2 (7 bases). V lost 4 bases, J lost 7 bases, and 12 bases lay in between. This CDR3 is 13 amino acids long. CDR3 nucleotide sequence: TGTGCCAGCAGTTACGGGGGGCCAAATACGCAGTATTTT. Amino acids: CASSYGGPNTQYF.

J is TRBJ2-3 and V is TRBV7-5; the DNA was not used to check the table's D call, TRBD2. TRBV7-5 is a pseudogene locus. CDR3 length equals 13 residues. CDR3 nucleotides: TGTGCCAGAAGCTTACTCCGGGGGGATACGCAGTATTTT. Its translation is CARSLLRGDTQYF.

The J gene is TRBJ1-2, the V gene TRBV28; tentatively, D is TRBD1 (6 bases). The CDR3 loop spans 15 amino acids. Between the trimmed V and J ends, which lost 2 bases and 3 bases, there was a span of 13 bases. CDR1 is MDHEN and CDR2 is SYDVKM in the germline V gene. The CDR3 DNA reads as TGTGCCAGCAGTTTAAGACGACAGGCAGACTATGGCTACACCTTC. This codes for CASSLRRQADYGYTF.